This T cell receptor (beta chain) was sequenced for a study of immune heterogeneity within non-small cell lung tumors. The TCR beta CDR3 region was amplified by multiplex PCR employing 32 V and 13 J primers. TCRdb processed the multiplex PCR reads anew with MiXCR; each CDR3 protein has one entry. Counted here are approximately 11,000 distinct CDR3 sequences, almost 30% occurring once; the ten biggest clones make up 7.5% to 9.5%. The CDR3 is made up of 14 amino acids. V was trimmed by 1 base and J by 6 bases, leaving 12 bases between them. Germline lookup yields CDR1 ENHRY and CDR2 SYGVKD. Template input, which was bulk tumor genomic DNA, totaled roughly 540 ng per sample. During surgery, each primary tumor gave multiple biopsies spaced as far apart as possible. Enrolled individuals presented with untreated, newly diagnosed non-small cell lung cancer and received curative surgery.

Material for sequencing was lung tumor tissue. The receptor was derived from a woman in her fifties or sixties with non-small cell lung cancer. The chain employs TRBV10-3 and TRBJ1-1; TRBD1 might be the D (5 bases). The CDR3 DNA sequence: TGTGCCATCAGTGAGTGGGGGAAGGGAGCTGAAGCTTTCTTT. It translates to CAISEWGKGAEAFF.